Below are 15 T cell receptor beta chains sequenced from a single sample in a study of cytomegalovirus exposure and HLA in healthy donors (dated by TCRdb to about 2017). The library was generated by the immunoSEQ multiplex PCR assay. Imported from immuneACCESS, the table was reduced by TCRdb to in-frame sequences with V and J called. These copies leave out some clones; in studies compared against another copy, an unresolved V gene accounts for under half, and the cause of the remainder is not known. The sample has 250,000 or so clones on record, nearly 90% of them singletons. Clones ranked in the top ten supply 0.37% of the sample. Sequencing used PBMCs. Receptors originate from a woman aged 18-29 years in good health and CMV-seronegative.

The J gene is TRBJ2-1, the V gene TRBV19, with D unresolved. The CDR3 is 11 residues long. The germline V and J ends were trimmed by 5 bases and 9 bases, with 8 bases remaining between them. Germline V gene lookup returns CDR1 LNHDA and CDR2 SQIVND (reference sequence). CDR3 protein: CASSEMSEQFF. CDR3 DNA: TGTGCCAGTAGTGAGATGAGTGAGCAGTTCTTC.

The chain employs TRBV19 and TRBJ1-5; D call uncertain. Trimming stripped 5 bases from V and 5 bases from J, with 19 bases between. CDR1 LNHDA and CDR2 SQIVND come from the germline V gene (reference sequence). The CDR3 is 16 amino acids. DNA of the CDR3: TGTGCCAGTAGTTCCTACAGCAGCAGGTCTCATCAGCCCCAGCATTTT. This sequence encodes CASSSYSSRSHQPQHF.

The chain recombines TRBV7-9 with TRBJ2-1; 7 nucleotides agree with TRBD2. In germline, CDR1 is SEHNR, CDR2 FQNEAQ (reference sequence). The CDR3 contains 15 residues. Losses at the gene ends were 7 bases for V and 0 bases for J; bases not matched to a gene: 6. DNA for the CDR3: TGTGCCAGCACCAAAGCGGGGAGCTCCTACAATGAGCAGTTCTTC. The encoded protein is CASTKAGSSYNEQFF. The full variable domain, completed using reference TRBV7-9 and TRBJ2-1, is DTGVSQNPRHKITKRGQNVTFRCDPISEHNRLYWYRQTLGQGPEFLTYFQNEAQLEKSRLLSDRFSAERPKGSFSTLEIQRTEQGDSAMYLCASTKAGSSYNEQFFGPGTRLTVL.

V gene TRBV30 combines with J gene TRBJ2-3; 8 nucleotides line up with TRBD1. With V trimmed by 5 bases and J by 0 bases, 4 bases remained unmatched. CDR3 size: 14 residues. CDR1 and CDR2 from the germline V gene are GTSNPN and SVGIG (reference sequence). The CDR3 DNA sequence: TGTGCCTGGGACAACAGGGGGAGCACAGATACGCAGTATTTT. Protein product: CAWDNRGSTDTQYF.

Here the CDR3 reads CASIPDRGDEKLFF. As DNA, the CDR3 is TGTGCCAGCATCCCGGACAGGGGGGATGAAAAACTGTTTTTT. The rearrangement uses TRBV5-6 and TRBJ1-4, with 10 bases lining up with TRBD1. Looked up from germline, CDR1 is SGHDT and CDR2 is YYEEEE. V was clipped by 6 bases and J by 6 bases; unmatched bases: 5. The CDR3 is 14 residues long. Full variable domain (rest looked up from reference TRBV5-6 and TRBJ1-4): DAGVTQSPTHLIKTRGQQVTLRCSPKSGHDTVSWYQQALGQGPQFIFQYYEEEERQRGNFPDRFSGHQFPNYSSELNVNALLLGDSALYLCASIPDRGDEKLFFGSGTQLSVL.

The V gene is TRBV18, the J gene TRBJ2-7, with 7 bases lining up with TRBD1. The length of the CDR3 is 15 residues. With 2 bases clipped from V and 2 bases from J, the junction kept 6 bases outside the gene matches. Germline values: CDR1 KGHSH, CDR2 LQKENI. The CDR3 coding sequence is TGTGCCAGCTCACCAAGACAGGGTTCACCCTACGAGCAGTACTTC. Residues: CASSPRQGSPYEQYF.

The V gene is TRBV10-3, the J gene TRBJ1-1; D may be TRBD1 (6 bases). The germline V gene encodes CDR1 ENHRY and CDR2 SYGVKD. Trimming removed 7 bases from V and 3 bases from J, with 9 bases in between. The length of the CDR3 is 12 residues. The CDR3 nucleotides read TGTGCCATCACCTCAGGGGACACTGAAGCTTTCTTT. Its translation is CAITSGDTEAFF.

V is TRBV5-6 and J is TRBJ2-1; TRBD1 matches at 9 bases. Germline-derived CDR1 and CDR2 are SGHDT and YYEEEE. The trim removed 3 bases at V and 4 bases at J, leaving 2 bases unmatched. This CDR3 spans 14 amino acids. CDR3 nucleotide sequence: TGTGCCAGCAGCTGGGGGACAGGGTACAATGAGCAGTTCTTC. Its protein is CASSWGTGYNEQFF.

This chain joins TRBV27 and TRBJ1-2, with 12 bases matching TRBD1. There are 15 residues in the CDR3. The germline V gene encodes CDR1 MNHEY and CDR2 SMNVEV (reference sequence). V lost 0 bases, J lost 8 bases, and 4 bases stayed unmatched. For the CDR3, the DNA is TGTGCCAGCAGTTTATCGGGACAGGGGGCGCGAGGCTACACCTTC. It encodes CASSLSGQGARGYTF.

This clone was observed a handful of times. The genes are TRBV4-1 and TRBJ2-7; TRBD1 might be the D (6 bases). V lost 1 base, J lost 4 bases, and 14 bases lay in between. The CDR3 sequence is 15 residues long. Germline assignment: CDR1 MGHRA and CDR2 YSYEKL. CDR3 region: CASSQGIQGSYEQYF. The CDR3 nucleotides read TGCGCCAGCAGCCAAGGCATACAGGGTTCGTACGAGCAGTACTTC.

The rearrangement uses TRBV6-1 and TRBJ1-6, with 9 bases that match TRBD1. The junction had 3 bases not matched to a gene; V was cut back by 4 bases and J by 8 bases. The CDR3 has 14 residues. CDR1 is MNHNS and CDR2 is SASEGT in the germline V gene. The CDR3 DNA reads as TGTGCCAGCAGTGCCGGACAGGGGTATTCACCCCTCCACTTT. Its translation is CASSAGQGYSPLHF.

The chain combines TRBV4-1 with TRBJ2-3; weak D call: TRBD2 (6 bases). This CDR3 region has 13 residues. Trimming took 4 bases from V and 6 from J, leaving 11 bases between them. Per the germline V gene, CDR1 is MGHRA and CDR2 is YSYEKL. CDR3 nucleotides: TGCGCCAGCAGCCCACGGGGGATGGATACGCAGTATTTT. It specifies CASSPRGMDTQYF.

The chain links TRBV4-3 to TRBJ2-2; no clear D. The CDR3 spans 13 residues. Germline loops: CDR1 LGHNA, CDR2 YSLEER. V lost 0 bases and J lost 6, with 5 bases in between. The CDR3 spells CASSQDLSGELFF. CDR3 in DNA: TGCGCCAGCAGCCAAGATCTGTCCGGGGAGCTGTTTTTT.

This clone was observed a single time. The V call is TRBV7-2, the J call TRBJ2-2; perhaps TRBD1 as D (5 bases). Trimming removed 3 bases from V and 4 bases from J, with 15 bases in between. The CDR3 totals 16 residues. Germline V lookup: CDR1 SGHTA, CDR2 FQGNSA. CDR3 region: CASSLADSIGTGELFF. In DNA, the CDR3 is TGTGCCAGCAGCTTGGCCGACAGTATCGGCACCGGGGAGCTGTTTTTT.

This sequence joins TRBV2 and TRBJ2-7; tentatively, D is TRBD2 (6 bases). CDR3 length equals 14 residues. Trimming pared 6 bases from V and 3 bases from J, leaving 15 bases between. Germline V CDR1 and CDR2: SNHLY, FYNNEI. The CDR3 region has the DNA TGTGCCAGCAGGGCGGGTCAGCGGGTCTACGAGCAGTACTTC. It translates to CASRAGQRVYEQYF.